Listed here are 28 T cell receptor beta chains from one sample, sequenced in a study of CD8 T cells in ankylosing spondylitis. From the 5' RACE reads, TCRdb called clonotypes with MiXCR, one entry per CDR3 protein. The data show 700,000 or so distinct CDR3 sequences, with 15% to 20% seen just once and 15% to 20% held by the top ten. Findings and limits, study-wide: Ankylosing spondylitis blood appeared to be characterized by a TCR beta motif of eight highly homologous variants.

Their antigen targets remain unknown. Sequenced: blood, either unsorted or a sorted T cell fraction (not recorded which). These receptor sequences come from a male donor with ankylosing spondylitis.

This clonotype was seen only a few times. The V gene is TRBV7-9, the J gene TRBJ1-1; D gene unclear. Germline V gene data show CDR1 as SEHNR and CDR2 as FQNEAQ (reference sequence). The V end was cut by 3 bases, the J end by 4 bases, with 6 bases between. This CDR3 comprises 12 residues. The CDR3 coding sequence is TGTGCCAGCAGCTTGCCCCGCACTGAAGCTTTCTTT. Translated: CASSLPRTEAFF.

The table lists this clonotype with a few counts. The rearrangement uses TRBV6-1 and TRBJ2-7; TRBD2 aligns across 7 bases. This CDR3 comprises 15 residues. Looked up from germline, CDR1 is MNHNS and CDR2 is SASEGT. The V gene end was trimmed by 6 bases and the J gene end by 4 bases; junction bases not matched to a gene: 12. This chain's CDR3 is CASSRGVGSGYEQYF. CDR3 coding DNA: TGTGCCAGCAGCCGGGGGGTGGGGTCGGGGTACGAGCAGTACTTC.

This clonotype has more than one count but fewer than ten. DNA of the CDR3: TGTGCCAGCAGTTCCCTTGGCCCAGCGGGAGAAAGTTACGAGCAGTACTTC. It codes for CASSSLGPAGESYEQYF. J is TRBJ2-7 and V is TRBV28, with 8 positions matching TRBD2. This CDR3 is 17 amino acids long. Germline CDR1 MDHEN, CDR2 SYDVKM. V trimming: 4 bases; J trimming: 4 bases; junction bases outside the gene matches: 15.

This sequence joins TRBV7-3 and TRBJ2-1; 10 nucleotides line up with TRBD2. CDR3 length: 16 residues. V trimming: 5 bases; J trimming: 6 bases; junction bases outside the gene matches: 10. Per germline, CDR1 SGHTA and CDR2 FQGTGA. This CDR3 reads CASSTHSGRSPNEQFF. The CDR3 DNA follows: TGTGCCAGCAGCACCCATAGCGGGAGGAGCCCCAATGAGCAGTTCTTC.

The rearrangement joins TRBV20-1 to TRBJ2-7, with D unresolved. This CDR3 has 12 residues. V lost 1 base and J lost 5, with 9 bases in between. CDR1 and CDR2 from the germline V gene are DFQATT and SNEGSKA (reference sequence). CDR3 DNA sequence: TGCAGTGCTAGAGGACCCCCGGACGAGCAGTACTTC. It yields the protein CSARGPPDEQYF.

The rearrangement links TRBV6-1 to TRBJ2-1, with 8 bases identical to TRBD2. J gave up 0 bases and V 6 bases, and 4 bases lay outside the gene matches. The V gene's germline CDR1 is MNHNS and CDR2 SASEGT. The CDR3 extends over 15 amino acids. The chain's CDR3 is CASSIAGSSYNEQFF. The CDR3 nucleotides are TGTGCCAGCAGCATAGCGGGATCCTCCTACAATGAGCAGTTCTTC.

The chain uses TRBV12-3 or TRBV12-4 and TRBJ2-2; TRBD1 matches 11 bases. J lost 4 bases, V lost 5 bases, and 6 bases had no gene match. The CDR3 runs to 16 residues. The CDR3 DNA is TGTGCCAGCAGTCCGTCGGACAGGGGGCTCACCGGGGAGCTGTTTTTT. Protein product: CASSPSDRGLTGELFF.

The chain joins TRBV20-1 to TRBJ1-1; no firm D call. The CDR3 has 11 residues. The germline V gene has CDR1 DFQATT and CDR2 SNEGSKA (reference sequence). The V end was cut by 5 bases, the J end by 1 base, with 5 bases between. The CDR3 reads CSAYENTEAFF. CDR3 sequence (DNA): TGCAGTGCTTACGAGAACACTGAAGCTTTCTTT.

V usage is TRBV29-1 and J usage is TRBJ2-7; D possibly corresponds to TRBD1 (6 bases). Germline CDR1 and CDR2: SQVTM and ANQGSEA. The CDR3 runs 16 residues. V was pared by 3 bases and J by 4 bases, with 22 bases between. The CDR3 sequence: CSVETLQGEEKYEQYF. For the CDR3, the DNA is TGCAGCGTTGAGACCCTACAGGGTGAGGAGAAATACGAGCAGTACTTC.

The V call is TRBV12-3 or TRBV12-4, the J call TRBJ2-7; 12 bases line up with TRBD1. CDR3 length: 14 residues. After removal of 4 bases from V and 6 bases from J, the junction contained 4 bases not matched to a gene. The CDR3 DNA follows: TGTGCCAGCAGTTCAGGGACAGGGGGCTCCGAGCAGTACTTC. This encodes CASSSGTGGSEQYF.

This clonotype has only a few counts. The chain carries TRBV12-5 and TRBJ2-1; TRBD2 agrees at 11 bases. This CDR3 is 15 amino acids long. Germline V lookup: CDR1 LGHNT, CDR2 FRNRAP. With V trimmed by 6 bases and J by 4 bases, 5 bases remained unmatched. DNA of the CDR3: TGTGCTAGTGGAATAGCGGGAGGGGGGTACAATGAGCAGTTCTTC. This translates into CASGIAGGGYNEQFF.

The chain links TRBV20-1 to TRBJ2-5; 10 bases match TRBD1. V lost 3 bases, J lost 5 bases, and 3 bases stayed unmatched. The CDR3 extends over 13 amino acids. In germline, CDR1 is DFQATT, CDR2 SNEGSKA (reference sequence). The CDR3 reads CSARRDRGETQYF. The CDR3 nucleotides are TGCAGTGCTAGGAGGGACAGGGGTGAGACCCAGTACTTC.

The chain combines TRBV29-1 with TRBJ2-1, with 7 bases identical to TRBD2. Germline V gene lookup returns CDR1 SQVTM and CDR2 ANQGSEA. This CDR3 spans 15 amino acids. Germline trimming cut 2 bases from V and 7 bases from J; bases unmatched to any gene: 11. The CDR3 bases are TGCAGCGTTGAAAGGCGGGGACTCGGGGGGAATGAGCAGTTCTTC. Protein: CSVERRGLGGNEQFF.

The CDR3 loop reads CASRTTGGAEAFF. DNA of the CDR3: TGTGCCAGCAGAACCACGGGGGGGGCTGAAGCTTTCTTT. This chain links TRBV6-1 with TRBJ1-1; D perhaps matches TRBD1 (5 bases). The CDR3 covers 13 residues. In germline, CDR1 is MNHNS, CDR2 SASEGT. The V end lost 6 bases, the J end lost 6 bases, and 14 bases lay between the germline ends.

The CDR3: CASSYPDYEQYF. In DNA form, the CDR3 reads TGTGCCAGCAGTTACCCCGATTACGAGCAGTACTTC. The chain carries TRBV6-2 or TRBV6-3 and TRBJ2-7; no reliable D call. The germline V gene has CDR1 MNHEY and CDR2 SVGEGT. CDR3 length equals 12 residues. The V and J ends lost 2 bases and 4 bases respectively, with 6 bases between them.

This clonotype came up a few times. V is TRBV7-3 and J is TRBJ2-1; D not resolved. Germline V gives CDR1 SGHTA, CDR2 FQGTGA. Trimming took 3 bases from V and 4 from J, leaving 16 bases between them. The CDR3 sequence is 16 residues long. This chain's CDR3 is CASSLRTSGLYNEQFF. The DNA of the CDR3 is TGTGCCAGCAGCTTGCGAACGTCGGGCCTTTACAATGAGCAGTTCTTC.

The chain has TRBV4-3 and TRBJ2-7; D is perhaps TRBD1 (5 bases). Trimming took off 1 base at V and 2 bases at J, with 12 bases between the two ends. Germline V gene data show CDR1 as LGHNA and CDR2 as YSLEER. This CDR3 region has 15 residues. CDR3 bases: TGCGCCAGCAGCCAAGTTAGGGGCGGCACCTACGAGCAGTACTTC. This translates into CASSQVRGGTYEQYF.

The rearrangement joins TRBV7-2 to TRBJ2-3, with 8 bases that match TRBD2. Trimming took 1 base from V and 0 from J; bases not matched to a gene: 3. The germline gives CDR1 SGHTA, CDR2 FQGNSA. The CDR3 spans 16 residues. The CDR3 region has the DNA TGTGCCAGCAGCTTAGAGGTAGCGGGAAGCACAGATACGCAGTATTTT. It codes for CASSLEVAGSTDTQYF.

Here the CDR3 reads CASSLTGSDIETQYF. The CDR3 nucleotides read TGTGCCAGCAGTTTAACAGGGTCGGACATAGAGACCCAGTACTTC. This rearrangement joins TRBV28 to TRBJ2-5, with D possibly being TRBD1 (6 bases). Germline CDR1 and CDR2: MDHEN and SYDVKM. Trimming left V 2 bases short and J 4 bases short, with 14 bases between. The CDR3 is 15 residues long.

This sequence joins TRBV5-1 and TRBJ1-1; D is possibly TRBD1 (6 bases). Germline V lookup: CDR1 SGHRS, CDR2 YFSETQ. CDR3 length: 16 amino acids. V lost 0 bases and J lost 1, with 13 bases in between. The CDR3 DNA reads as TGCGCCAGCAGCTTGGGGCAGGGGTTGGGGAACACTGAAGCTTTCTTT. Protein sequence: CASSLGQGLGNTEAFF.

The chain uses TRBV7-9 and TRBJ2-7; 7 nucleotides align to TRBD1. The length of the CDR3 is 15 residues. The V gene end was trimmed by 0 bases and the J gene end by 4 bases; junction bases not matched to a gene: 6. CDR1 is SEHNR and CDR2 is FQNEAQ in the germline V gene (reference sequence). CDR3 residues: CASSLATGTEYEQYF. DNA of the CDR3: TGTGCCAGCAGCTTAGCAACCGGGACAGAATACGAGCAGTACTTC.

This clonotype was seen only a few times. This CDR3 reads CASSLSRRSTDTQYF. The DNA for the CDR3 is TGTGCCAGCAGTTTGTCGCGGCGCAGCACAGATACGCAGTATTTT. The chain is built from TRBV27 and TRBJ2-3; no clear D gene. CDR3 length: 15 residues. Trimming stripped 3 bases from V and 0 bases from J, with 10 bases between. Germline CDR1 and CDR2: MNHEY and SMNVEV (reference sequence).

CDR3 in DNA: TGCGCCAGCAGCCACCCACCAGTGGGTCCTGAAGCTTTCTTT. This translates into CASSHPPVGPEAFF. The gene calls are TRBV4-1 and TRBJ1-1; D is unclear. Trimming took 3 bases from V and 6 from J, leaving 14 bases between them. The CDR3 is 14 residues long. Per germline, CDR1 MGHRA and CDR2 YSYEKL.

V gene TRBV28 combines with J gene TRBJ2-7; perhaps TRBD2 as D (6 bases). Germline V gene lookup returns CDR1 MDHEN and CDR2 SYDVKM. The CDR3 loop spans 13 amino acids. The V end was cut by 2 bases, the J end by 3 bases, with 8 bases between. The CDR3 region has the DNA TGTGCCAGCAGTTTACGGGGGTTCTACGAGCAGTACTTC. Protein: CASSLRGFYEQYF.

This clonotype was recorded many times. The CDR3 here is CASSIGGNTEAFF. The CDR3 nucleotides read TGTGCCAGCAGCATTGGAGGGAACACTGAAGCTTTCTTT. The rearrangement links TRBV7-9 to TRBJ1-1; D unclear. V was shortened by 5 bases and J by 1 base, with 8 bases between the two germline ends. Germline V CDR1 and CDR2: SEHNR, FQNEAQ (reference sequence). This CDR3 has 13 residues.

This chain uses TRBV12-3 or TRBV12-4 with TRBJ1-1; maybe TRBD1 (5 bases). This CDR3 is built from 14 residues. Trimming cost V 5 bases and J 7 bases, with 17 bases left between them. DNA of the CDR3: TGTGCCAGCAGTACTGACCCCCTGGGGCTTGAAGCTTTCTTT. It is translated as CASSTDPLGLEAFF.

The sample holds a few counts of this clonotype. This sequence joins TRBV5-1 and TRBJ1-2, with 9 positions matching TRBD1. The trim removed 4 bases at V and 8 bases at J, leaving 15 bases unmatched. This CDR3 region has 16 residues. CDR1 and CDR2 from the germline V gene are SGHRS and YFSETQ. The CDR3 region has the DNA TGCGCCAGCAGCGAGACCCGGGACAGGGCTTTCAGCGGCTACACCTTC. It translates to CASSETRDRAFSGYTF.

This clonotype occurred a few times. The chain couples TRBV20-1 to TRBJ2-7; no reliable D call. Trimming removed 0 bases from V and 5 bases from J, with 8 bases in between. Germline V gives CDR1 DFQATT, CDR2 SNEGSKA (reference sequence). The CDR3 is made up of 12 amino acids. DNA of the CDR3: TGCAGTGCTAGAGATTGGGTGGACGAGCAGTACTTC. It codes for CSARDWVDEQYF.